This T cell receptor beta chain emerged from a study of blood T cell repertoires in COVID-19. On the study more broadly: COVID-19 samples, acute and convalescent, were from the United States, Italy and Spain. PBMCs, B-cell-depleted T cells, or T cells provided the cDNA or gDNA that made up the material.

In the original workflow: The assay estimated nucleated cells by amplifying reference gene primers. The table came from immunoSEQ multiplex PCR; TCRdb's copy has only in-frame clones and leaves some out. V, J and clone size reflect that table, while D and trimming were determined from the DNA. Here the sample spans 200,000 to 250,000 clones, 80% to 90% being singletons. V lost 3 bases to trimming and J lost 5 bases; unmatched junction nucleotides: 5. This CDR3 is 15 amino acids long. Germline V lookup: CDR1 MDHEN, CDR2 SYDVKM. The Seattle patients joined while their infection was active and were tracked longitudinally afterward.

Sequencing input: peripheral blood. This chain uses TRBV28 with TRBJ2-7; 12 bases are shared with TRBD2. The origin of this receptor is a woman of 80 years or more with COVID-19, enrolled during active disease. The CDR3 protein is CASSLSSGRAHEQYF. Here the CDR3 DNA reads TGTGCCAGCAGTTTGTCTAGCGGGAGGGCCCACGAGCAGTACTTC. Using reference TRBV28 and TRBJ2-7 for the parts outside the CDR3, the full variable domain is DVKVTQSSRYLVKRTGEKVFLECVQDMDHENMFWYRQDPGLGLRLIYFSYDVKMKEKGDIPEGYSVSREKKERFSLILESASTNQTSMYLCASSLSSGRAHEQYFGPGTRLTVT.